This T cell receptor (beta chain) originates from a study of identical twins. Via MiXCR, TCRdb re-called the 5' RACE reads, giving one row per CDR3 protein. The repertoire consists of about 100,000 distinct CDR3 sequences, with 4.5% to 6.5% occurring once and the leading ten covering roughly 12%. This clonotype was counted ten times or more. The CDR3 length is 15 residues. The V gene's germline CDR1 is SGHDT and CDR2 YYEEEE. V shed 4 bases and J shed 5 bases, with 15 bases lying between them. The rearrangement uses TRBV5-6 and TRBJ1-4; tentatively, D is TRBD1 (5 bases). Material: memory T cells sorted from blood. This TCR derives from a woman in her fifties or sixties in good health. CDR3 residues: CASSPRGGRNEKLFF. DNA for the CDR3: TGTGCCAGCAGCCCTCGGGGCGGCCGAAATGAAAAACTGTTTTTT.